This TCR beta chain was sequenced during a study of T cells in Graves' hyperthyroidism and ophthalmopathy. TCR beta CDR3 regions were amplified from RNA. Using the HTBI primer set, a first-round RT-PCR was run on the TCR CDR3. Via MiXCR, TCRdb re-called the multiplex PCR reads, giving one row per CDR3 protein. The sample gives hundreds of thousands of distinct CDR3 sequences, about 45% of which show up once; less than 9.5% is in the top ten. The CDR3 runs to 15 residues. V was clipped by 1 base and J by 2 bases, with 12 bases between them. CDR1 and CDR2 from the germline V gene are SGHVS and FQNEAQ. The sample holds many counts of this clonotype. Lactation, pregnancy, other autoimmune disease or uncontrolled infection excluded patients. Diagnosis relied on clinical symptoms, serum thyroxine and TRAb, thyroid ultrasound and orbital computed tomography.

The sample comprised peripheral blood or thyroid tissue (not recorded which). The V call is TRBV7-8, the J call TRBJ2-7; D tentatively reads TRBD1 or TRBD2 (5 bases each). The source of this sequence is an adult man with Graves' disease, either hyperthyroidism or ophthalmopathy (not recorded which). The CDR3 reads CASSLGVQGAYEQYF. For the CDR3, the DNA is TGTGCCAGCAGCTTAGGTGTGCAGGGAGCCTACGAGCAGTACTTC. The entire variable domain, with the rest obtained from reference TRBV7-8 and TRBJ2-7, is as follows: GAGVSQSPRYKVAKRGQDVALRCDPISGHVSLFWYQQALGQGPEFLTYFQNEAQLDKSGLPSDRFFAERPEGSVSTLKIQRTQQEDSAVYLCASSLGVQGAYEQYFGPGTRLTVT.